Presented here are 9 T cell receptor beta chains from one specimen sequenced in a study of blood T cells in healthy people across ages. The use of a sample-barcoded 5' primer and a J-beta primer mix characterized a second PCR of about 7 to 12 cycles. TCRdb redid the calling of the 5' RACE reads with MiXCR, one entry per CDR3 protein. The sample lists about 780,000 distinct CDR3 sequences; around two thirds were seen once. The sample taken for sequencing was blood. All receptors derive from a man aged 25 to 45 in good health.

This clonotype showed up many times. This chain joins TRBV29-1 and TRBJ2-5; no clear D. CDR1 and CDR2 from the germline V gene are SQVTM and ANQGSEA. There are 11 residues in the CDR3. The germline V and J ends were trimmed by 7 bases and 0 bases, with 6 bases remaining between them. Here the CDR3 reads CSDGNQETQYF. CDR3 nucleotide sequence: TGCAGCGACGGAAACCAAGAGACCCAGTACTTC.

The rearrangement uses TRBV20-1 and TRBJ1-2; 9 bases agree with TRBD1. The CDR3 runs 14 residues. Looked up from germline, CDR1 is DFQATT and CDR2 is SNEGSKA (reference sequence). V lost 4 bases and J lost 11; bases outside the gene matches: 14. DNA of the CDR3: TGCAGTGCTATTCCACCGGGACAGGGATTATTTTACACCTTC. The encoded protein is CSAIPPGQGLFYTF.

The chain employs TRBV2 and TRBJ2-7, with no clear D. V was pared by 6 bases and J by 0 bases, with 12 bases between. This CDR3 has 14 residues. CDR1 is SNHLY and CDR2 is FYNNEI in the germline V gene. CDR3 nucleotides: TGTGCCAGCAGCCGACACCCGAGCTCCTACGAGCAGTACTTC. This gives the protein CASSRHPSSYEQYF.

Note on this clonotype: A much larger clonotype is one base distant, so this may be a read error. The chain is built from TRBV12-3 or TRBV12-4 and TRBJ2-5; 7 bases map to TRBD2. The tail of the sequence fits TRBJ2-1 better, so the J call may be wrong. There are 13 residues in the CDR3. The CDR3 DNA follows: TGTGCCAGCAGTTGGGGCGGGGGAGAGACCCAGTTCTTC. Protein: CASSWGGGETQFF.

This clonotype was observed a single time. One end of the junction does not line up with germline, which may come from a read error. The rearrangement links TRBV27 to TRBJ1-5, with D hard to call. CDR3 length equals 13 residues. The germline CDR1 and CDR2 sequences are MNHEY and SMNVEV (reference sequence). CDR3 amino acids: CTSSLSFRQPQHF. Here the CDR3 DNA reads TGTACCAGCAGTTTATCGTTTCGTCAGCCCCAGCATTTT.

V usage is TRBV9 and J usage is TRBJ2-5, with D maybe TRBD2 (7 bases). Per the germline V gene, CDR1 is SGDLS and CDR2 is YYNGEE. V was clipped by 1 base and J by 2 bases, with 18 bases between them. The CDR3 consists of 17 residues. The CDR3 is CASSVYRGANVQETQYF. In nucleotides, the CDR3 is TGTGCCAGCAGCGTATACCGGGGGGCGAACGTTCAAGAGACCCAGTACTTC.

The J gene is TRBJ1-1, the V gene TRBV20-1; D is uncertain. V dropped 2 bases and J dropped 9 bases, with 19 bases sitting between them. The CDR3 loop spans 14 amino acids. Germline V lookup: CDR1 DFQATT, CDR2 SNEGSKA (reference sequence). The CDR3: CSARLGDGDGKAFF. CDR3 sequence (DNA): TGCAGTGCTAGACTCGGAGACGGAGACGGGAAAGCTTTCTTT.

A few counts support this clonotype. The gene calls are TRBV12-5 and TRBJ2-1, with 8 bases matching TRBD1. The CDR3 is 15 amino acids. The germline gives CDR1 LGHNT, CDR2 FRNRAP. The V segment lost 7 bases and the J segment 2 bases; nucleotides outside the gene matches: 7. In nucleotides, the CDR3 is TGTGCTAGTGCCCCGACAGGGGACCCCTACAATGAGCAGTTCTTC. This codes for CASAPTGDPYNEQFF.

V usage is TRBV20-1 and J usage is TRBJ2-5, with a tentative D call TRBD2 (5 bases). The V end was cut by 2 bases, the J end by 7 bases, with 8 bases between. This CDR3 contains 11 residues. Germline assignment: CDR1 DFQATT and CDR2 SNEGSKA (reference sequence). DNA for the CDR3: TGCAGTGCTAGAAAGGACTTGACCCAGTACTTC. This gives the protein CSARKDLTQYF.